A selection of T cell receptor beta chains follows, all from one sample in a study of shared clonotypes between healthy human individuals. Sequenced by immunoSEQ multiplex PCR; TCRdb stores in-frame clones only, minus some. Here the sample spans under 600,000 clones, around 79% being singletons. Sequencing was performed on PBMCs. These receptors all come from a woman between 40 and 55 years old in good health. Some clones in this sample may be carry-over from other donors' samples. Both conserved end residues are part of each CDR3. The order of the fields is clone size, V gene, J gene, CDR3 protein. Clone sizes are given selectively: once, few, many, or a class where the clone is expanded.

.,TRBV11-3,TRBJ2-7,CASSPGGQPHEQYF
.,TRBV7-9,TRBJ2-3,CASSLDGGRGDTQYF
.,TRBV11-2,TRBJ2-2,CASSQIIGELFF
once,TRBV29-1,TRBJ1-1,CSAKAGDTEAFF
once,TRBV28,TRBJ1-5,CASRGGYSNQPQHF
few,TRBV7-2,TRBJ1-1,CASSFLGGRNTEAFF
few,TRBV7-9,TRBJ2-1,CASSYTGTSRFF
.,TRBV19,TRBJ1-5,CASSNQRQGKGQPQHF
few,TRBV5-1,TRBJ2-7,CASSLNTDYEQYF
.,TRBV7-3,TRBJ1-1,CASSSTTGEAFF
.,TRBV4-2,TRBJ1-6,CASSQAQGSYNSPLHF
.,TRBV7-8,TRBJ2-7,CASSLVGQGIYEQYF
.,TRBV5-4,TRBJ2-2,CASSSGLLAGELFF
.,TRBV5-8,TRBJ2-2,CASSLASERQDTGELFF
.,TRBV5-1,TRBJ2-2,CASSFGAGAAGELFF
.,TRBV7-9,TRBJ2-5,CASSLNGLAGVETQYF
once,TRBV18,TRBJ2-6,CASSPIGQGAGANVLTF
.,TRBV28,TRBJ2-1,CASRLIRQGRGFF
.,TRBV5-6,TRBJ1-4,CASSTQQNEKLFF
.,TRBV27,TRBJ2-2,CASSTRTGLNTGELFF
few,TRBV5-1,TRBJ1-1,CASSLVGQGMNTEAFF
few,TRBV5-4,TRBJ2-3,CASSLVAGDRDTQYF
once,TRBV15,TRBJ1-5,CATSNRQGNQPQHF
.,TRBV6-1,TRBJ2-1,CASRIPPRNEQFF
once,TRBV27,TRBJ2-5,CASSQPGGAETQYF
.,TRBV6-1,TRBJ2-7,CASSEGLGSYEQYF
.,TRBV6-1,TRBJ1-5,CASSEWDRGSQPQHF
.,TRBV5-1,TRBJ2-5,CASSLNVQETQYF
.,TRBV7-8,TRBJ2-1,CASSARGYEQFF
.,TRBV9,TRBJ2-5,CASSVGGETQYF
.,TRBV5-5,TRBJ1-4,CASSLQGANEKLFF
.,TRBV2,TRBJ2-7,CASSGLSLNYEQYF
.,TRBV11-2,TRBJ2-7,CASSLGRGTYEQYF
.,TRBV28,TRBJ2-5,CASSFRALETQYF
.,TRBV6-1,TRBJ1-5,CASSEGDRPQHF
.,TRBV30,TRBJ2-1,CAWSVVDNEQFF
.,TRBV7-2,TRBJ2-1,CASSLVAQPYNEQFF
.,TRBV11-2,TRBJ2-5,CASTPQGGRTYQETQYF
.,TRBV19,TRBJ2-1,CASSIGGTGGNEQFF
.,TRBV7-2,TRBJ2-1,CASSLNRAYNEQFF
many,TRBV7-8,TRBJ1-1,CASSFGRRNTEAFF
.,TRBV7-5,TRBJ2-5,CASSLRNQETQYF
.,TRBV27,TRBJ2-5,CASRGPRQGTYQETQYF
.,TRBV11-2,TRBJ2-3,CASSLGLAGANTQYF
.,TRBV6-1,TRBJ2-2,CASRGGAVGTGELFF
.,TRBV7-9,TRBJ2-2,CASSAALAMTGELFF